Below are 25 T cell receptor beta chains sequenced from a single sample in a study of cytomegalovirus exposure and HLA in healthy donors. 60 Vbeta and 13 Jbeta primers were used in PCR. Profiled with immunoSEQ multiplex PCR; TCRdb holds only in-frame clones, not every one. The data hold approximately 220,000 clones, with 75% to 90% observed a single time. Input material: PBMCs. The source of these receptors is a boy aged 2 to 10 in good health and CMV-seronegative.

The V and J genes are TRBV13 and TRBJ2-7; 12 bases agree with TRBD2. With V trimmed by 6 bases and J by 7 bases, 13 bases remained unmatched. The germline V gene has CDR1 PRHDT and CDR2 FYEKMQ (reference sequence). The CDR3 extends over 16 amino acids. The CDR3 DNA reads TGTGCCAGCAGTTCCCCAGGGTCTAGCGGGAGGGAAGAGCAGTACTTC. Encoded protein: CASSSPGSSGREEQYF.

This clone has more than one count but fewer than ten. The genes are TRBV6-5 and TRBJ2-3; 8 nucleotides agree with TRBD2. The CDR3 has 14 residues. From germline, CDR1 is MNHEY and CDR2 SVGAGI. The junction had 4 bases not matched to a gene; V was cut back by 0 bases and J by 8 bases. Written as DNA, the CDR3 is TGTGCCAGCAGTTACTCCCGGGGGGGCGTTACGCAGTATTTT. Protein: CASSYSRGGVTQYF.

For the CDR3, the DNA is TGTGCCAGCAGCACGGGAGGGGGACTAGCGGGGGGGCCGACAGATACGCAGTATTTT. As protein: CASSTGGGLAGGPTDTQYF. The rearrangement links TRBV9 to TRBJ2-3, with 16 bases lining up with TRBD2. This CDR3 region has 19 residues. With 4 bases clipped from V and 3 bases from J, the junction kept 11 bases outside the gene matches. Germline V gene data show CDR1 as SGDLS and CDR2 as YYNGEE. The whole variable domain, filled in from reference TRBV9 and TRBJ2-3, reads DSGVTQTPKHLITATGQRVTLRCSPRSGDLSVYWYQQSLDQGLQFLIQYYNGEERAKGNILERFSAQQFPDLHSELNLSSLELGDSALYFCASSTGGGLAGGPTDTQYFGPGTRLTVL.

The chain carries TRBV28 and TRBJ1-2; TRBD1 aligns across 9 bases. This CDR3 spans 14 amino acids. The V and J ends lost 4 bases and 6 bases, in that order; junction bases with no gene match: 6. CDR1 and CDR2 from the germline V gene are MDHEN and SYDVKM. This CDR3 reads CASSSTGGMNGYTF. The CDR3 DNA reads TGTGCCAGCAGTTCCACAGGGGGCATGAATGGCTACACCTTC.

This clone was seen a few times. CDR3 residues: CASIHADRGRGGYTF. For the CDR3, the DNA is TGTGCCAGCATTCATGCGGACAGGGGGCGGGGTGGCTACACCTTC. This chain uses TRBV6-1 with TRBJ1-2; 11 bases are shared with TRBD1. With 7 bases clipped from V and 7 bases from J, the junction kept 11 bases outside the gene matches. Germline CDR1 is MNHNS and CDR2 is SASEGT. The CDR3 is 15 residues long.

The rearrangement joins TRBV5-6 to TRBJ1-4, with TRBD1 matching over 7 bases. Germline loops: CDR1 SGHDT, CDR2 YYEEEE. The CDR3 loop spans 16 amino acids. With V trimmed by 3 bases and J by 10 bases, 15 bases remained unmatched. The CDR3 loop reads CASSSKYKGAPAKLFF. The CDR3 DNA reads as TGTGCCAGCAGCTCCAAATACAAGGGGGCGCCGGCAAAACTGTTTTTT.

The CDR3 DNA reads as TGCGCCAGCAGCCAAGCCGGGAATGGCCCTTATGGCTACACCTTC. The encoded protein is CASSQAGNGPYGYTF. V usage is TRBV4-1 and J usage is TRBJ1-2; D remains unclear. Per germline, CDR1 MGHRA and CDR2 YSYEKL. The CDR3 sequence is 15 residues long. Trimming took 1 base from V and 5 from J, leaving 14 bases between them.

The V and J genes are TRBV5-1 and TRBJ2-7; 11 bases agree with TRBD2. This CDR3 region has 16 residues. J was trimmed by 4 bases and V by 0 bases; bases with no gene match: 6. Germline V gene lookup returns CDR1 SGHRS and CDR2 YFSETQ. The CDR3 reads CASSLVPSGGQYEQYF. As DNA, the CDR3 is TGCGCCAGCAGCTTGGTTCCTAGCGGGGGGCAGTACGAGCAGTACTTC.

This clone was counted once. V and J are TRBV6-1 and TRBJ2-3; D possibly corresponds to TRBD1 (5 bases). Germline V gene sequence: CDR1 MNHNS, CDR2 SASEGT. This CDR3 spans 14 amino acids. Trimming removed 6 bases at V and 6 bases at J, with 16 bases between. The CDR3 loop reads CASSVGGWGDTQYF. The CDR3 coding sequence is TGTGCCAGCAGCGTCGGCGGATGGGGCGATACGCAGTATTTT.

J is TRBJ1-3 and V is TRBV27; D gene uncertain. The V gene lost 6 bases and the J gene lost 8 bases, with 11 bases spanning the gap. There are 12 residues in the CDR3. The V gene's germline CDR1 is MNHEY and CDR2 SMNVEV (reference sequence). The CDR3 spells CASSGRVDTIYF. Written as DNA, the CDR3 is TGTGCCAGCAGCGGGCGGGTGGACACCATATATTTT.

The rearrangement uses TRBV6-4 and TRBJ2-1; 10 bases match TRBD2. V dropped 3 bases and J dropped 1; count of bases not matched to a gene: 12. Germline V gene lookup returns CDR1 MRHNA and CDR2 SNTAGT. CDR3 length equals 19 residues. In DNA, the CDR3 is TGTGCCAGCAGTGAGAAATGGTTAGCGGGAGGCCATTCCTACAATGAGCAGTTCTTC. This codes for CASSEKWLAGGHSYNEQFF.

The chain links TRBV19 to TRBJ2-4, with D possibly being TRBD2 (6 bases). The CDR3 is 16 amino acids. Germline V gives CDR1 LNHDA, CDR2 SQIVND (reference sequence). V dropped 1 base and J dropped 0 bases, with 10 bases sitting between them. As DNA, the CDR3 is TGTGCCAGTAGTATAGTGGGGGACTTAGCCAAAAACATTCAGTACTTC. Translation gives CASSIVGDLAKNIQYF.

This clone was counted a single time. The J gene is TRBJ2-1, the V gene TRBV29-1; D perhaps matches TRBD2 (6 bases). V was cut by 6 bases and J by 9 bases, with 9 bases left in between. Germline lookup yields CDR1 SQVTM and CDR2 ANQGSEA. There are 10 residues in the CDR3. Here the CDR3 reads CSVGGSEQFF. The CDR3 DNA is TGCAGCGTAGGAGGGAGTGAGCAGTTCTTC.

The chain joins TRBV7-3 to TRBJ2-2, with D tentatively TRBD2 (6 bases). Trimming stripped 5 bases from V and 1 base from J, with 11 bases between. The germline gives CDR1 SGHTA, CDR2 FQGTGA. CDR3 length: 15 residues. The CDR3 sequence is CASSLGGLNTGELFF. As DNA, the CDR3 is TGTGCCAGCAGCCTCGGGGGATTGAACACCGGGGAGCTGTTTTTT. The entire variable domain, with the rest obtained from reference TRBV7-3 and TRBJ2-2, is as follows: GAGVSQTPSNKVTEKGKYVELRCDPISGHTALYWYRQSLGQGPEFLIYFQGTGAADDSGLPNDRFFAVRPEGSVSTLKIQRTERGDSAVYLCASSLGGLNTGELFFGEGSRLTVL.

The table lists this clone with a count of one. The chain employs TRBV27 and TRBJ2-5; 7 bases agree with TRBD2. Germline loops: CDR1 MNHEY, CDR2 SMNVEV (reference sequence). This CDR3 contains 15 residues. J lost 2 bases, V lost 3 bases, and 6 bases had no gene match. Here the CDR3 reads CASSFGAGEQETQYF. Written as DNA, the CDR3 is TGTGCCAGCAGTTTCGGGGCGGGGGAACAAGAGACCCAGTACTTC.

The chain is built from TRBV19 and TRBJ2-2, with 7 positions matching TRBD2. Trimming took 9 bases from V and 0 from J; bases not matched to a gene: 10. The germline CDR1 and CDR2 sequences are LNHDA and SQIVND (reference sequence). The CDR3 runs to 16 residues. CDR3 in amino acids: CASNRLAEANTGELFF. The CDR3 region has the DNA TGTGCCAGCAACCGTCTAGCGGAGGCGAACACCGGGGAGCTGTTTTTT.

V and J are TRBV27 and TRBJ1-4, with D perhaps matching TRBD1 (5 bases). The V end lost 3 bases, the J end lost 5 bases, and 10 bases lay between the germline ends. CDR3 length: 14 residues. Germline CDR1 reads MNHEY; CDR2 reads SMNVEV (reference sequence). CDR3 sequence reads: CASSLWQGNEKLFF. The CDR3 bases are TGTGCCAGCAGTTTGTGGCAGGGAAATGAAAAACTGTTTTTT.

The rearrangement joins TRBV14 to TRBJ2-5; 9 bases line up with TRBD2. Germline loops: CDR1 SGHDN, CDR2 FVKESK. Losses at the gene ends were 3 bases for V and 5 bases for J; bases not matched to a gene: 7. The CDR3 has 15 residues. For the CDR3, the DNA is TGTGCCAGCAGCCAGGGACTAGCAGGCGAGGAGACCCAGTACTTC. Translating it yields CASSQGLAGEETQYF.

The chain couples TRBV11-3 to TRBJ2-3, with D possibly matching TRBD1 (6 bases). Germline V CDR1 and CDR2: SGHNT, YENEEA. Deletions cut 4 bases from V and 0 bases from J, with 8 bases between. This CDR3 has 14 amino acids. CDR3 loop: CASSSGQSTDTQYF. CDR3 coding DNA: TGTGCCAGCAGCTCTGGACAGAGCACAGATACGCAGTATTTT.

The CDR3 region is CASSSPTRDSTDTQYF. The DNA for the CDR3 is TGTGCCAGCAGCTCCCCGACTAGAGATAGCACAGATACGCAGTATTTT. V usage is TRBV11-2 and J usage is TRBJ2-3; the D gene is possibly TRBD2 (6 bases). The V gene lost 4 bases and the J gene lost 0 bases, with 14 bases spanning the gap. The V gene's germline CDR1 is SGHAT and CDR2 FQNNGV. The CDR3 has 16 residues.

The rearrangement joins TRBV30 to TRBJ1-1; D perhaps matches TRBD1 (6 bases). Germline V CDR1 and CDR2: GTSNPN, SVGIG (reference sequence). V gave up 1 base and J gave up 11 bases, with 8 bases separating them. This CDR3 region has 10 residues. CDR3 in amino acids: CAWSGQGAFF. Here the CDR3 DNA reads TGTGCCTGGAGTGGGCAGGGGGCTTTCTTT. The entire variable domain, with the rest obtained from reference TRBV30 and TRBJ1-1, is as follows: SQTIHQWPATLVQPVGSPLSLECTVEGTSNPNLYWYRQAAGRGLQLLFYSVGIGQISSEVPQNLSASRPQDRQFILSSKKLLLSDSGFYLCAWSGQGAFFGQGTRLTVV.

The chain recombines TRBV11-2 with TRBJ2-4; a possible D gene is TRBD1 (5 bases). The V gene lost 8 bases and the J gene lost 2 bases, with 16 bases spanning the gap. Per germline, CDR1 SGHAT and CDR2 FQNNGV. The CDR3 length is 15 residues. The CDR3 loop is CASQRGFGTKNIQYF. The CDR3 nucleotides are TGTGCCAGCCAAAGGGGTTTTGGAACCAAAAACATTCAGTACTTC.

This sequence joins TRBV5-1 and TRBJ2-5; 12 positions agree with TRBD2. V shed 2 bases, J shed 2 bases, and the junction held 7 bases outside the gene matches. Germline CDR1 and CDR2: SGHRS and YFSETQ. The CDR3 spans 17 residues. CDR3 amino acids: CASSLKLAGGIQETQYF. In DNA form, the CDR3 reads TGCGCCAGCAGCTTAAAACTAGCGGGAGGAATACAAGAGACCCAGTACTTC.

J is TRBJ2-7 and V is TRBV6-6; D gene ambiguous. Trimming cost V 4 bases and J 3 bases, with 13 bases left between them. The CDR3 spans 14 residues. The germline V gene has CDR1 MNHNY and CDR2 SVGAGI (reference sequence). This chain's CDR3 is CASSSPVLVYEQYF. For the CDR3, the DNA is TGTGCCAGCAGTTCCCCGGTATTGGTCTACGAGCAGTACTTC.

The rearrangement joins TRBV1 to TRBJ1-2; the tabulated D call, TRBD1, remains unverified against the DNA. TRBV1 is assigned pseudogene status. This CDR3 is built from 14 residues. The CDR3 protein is CTSSAKIRGHGYTF. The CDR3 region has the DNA TGCACCAGCAGCGCCAAAATCAGGGGACATGGCTACACCTTC.